This TCR beta chain was found in a study of immune heterogeneity within non-small cell lung tumors (dated by TCRdb to about 2018). Regarding the study in general: Histology comprised several squamous cell carcinomas, more than 8 non-squamous carcinomas and 1 tumor not otherwise specified. TCR repertoires were analyzed from 57 tumor loci of roughly 14 patients, whereas transcriptome data were available for only 40 or so loci from some 13 patients. Binding of neoantigens to the HLA alleles of each patient was predicted with netMHCpan-3.0 for mutant peptides of 8 to 11 amino acids. The study combined whole-exome sequencing, RNA-seq and TCR beta repertoire sequencing of multiple spatially distinct regions from each NSCLC tumor to examine intratumoral immune heterogeneity. Study-wide conclusions, independent of this receptor: A moderate positive correlation (R approximately 0.35), which was statistically significant, linked local T-cell repertoire clonality to local tumor mutational burden. High-frequency TCR beta clonotypes were found to be largely distinct between individual patients. Identical dominant CDR3B clonotypes recurred across loci within a patient, yet different tumor locations also harbored unique high-frequency clones.

The TCR template was genomic DNA extracted from bulk tumor tissue, and around 540 ng of gDNA was amplified for each sample. During surgery, multiple biopsies were taken from each primary tumor and placed as far apart as possible within the tumor mass. Patients in the study cohort, which was described as untreated, were newly diagnosed NSCLC cases going through curative surgery. The donor group was made up of over 14 newly diagnosed non-small cell lung cancer patients undergoing surgery with curative intent. The resected tumor masses were reviewed by two independent pathologists. Sequencing was performed only on DNA and RNA samples of high quality. The TCR beta CDR3 region was amplified with a multiplex PCR system whose first round of approximately 10 cycles used 32 V-gene forward primers and 13 J-gene reverse primers. The first PCR round was done with a QIAGEN Multiplex PCR Kit, and the primer sequences were filed in Chinese patent CN105087789A. Illumina universal primers were attached in a second round of PCR run with the Phusion High-Fidelity PCR Kit. The TCR libraries underwent paired-end sequencing with a read length of 151 bp on the Illumina HiSeq X Ten platform. The source study handled its data this way. Reads without multiplex PCR primers were removed using Cutadapt, read pairs were merged using PEAR, and CDR3 regions were called using MiXCR with default settings. Repertoire diversity was assessed by Shannon entropy, and clonality was calculated as one minus the Shannon entropy divided by the ln of the count of productive unique sequences. Dominant or high-frequency T-cell clones were defined as clonotypes at frequencies of at least 0.5%. TCRdb passed the public sequencing reads through fastp at Q25 and MiXCR, retaining productive beta sequences. Under each unique CDR3 protein, matching rows form one entry showing the most common genes and DNA. The V and J calls follow TCRdb's processing rather than the paper's. In all, the sample holds about 15,000 distinct CDR3 sequences, and about 31% of those were seen once. The ten largest clones represent roughly 15% of the sample.

From its cysteine to its phenylalanine, the CDR3 spans 16 amino acids. Only the CDR3 portion is preserved as DNA: 48 bases, with reading frame beginning at the first base. The V end gives up 7 bases and the J end 5 bases, leaving 15 bases in the junction not matched to a gene. Reading the germline V gene gives CDR1 SQVTM and CDR2 ANQGSEA. In this sample, this clonotype turned up many times. Its binding antigen is unknown. Qualities for individual bases were not recorded, and no much larger clone is one base off. Here the chain combines TRBV29-1 and TRBJ2-7, and 12 junctional nucleotides match TRBD1. Sequenced material: lung tumor tissue. The TCR sequence derives from a woman aged 45-65 years with non-small cell lung cancer. The nucleotide sequence is given as TGCAGCGGCCGGAGCGTTCGGGACAGGGGGCCCCACGAGCAGTACTTC. It encodes CSGRSVRDRGPHEQYF.